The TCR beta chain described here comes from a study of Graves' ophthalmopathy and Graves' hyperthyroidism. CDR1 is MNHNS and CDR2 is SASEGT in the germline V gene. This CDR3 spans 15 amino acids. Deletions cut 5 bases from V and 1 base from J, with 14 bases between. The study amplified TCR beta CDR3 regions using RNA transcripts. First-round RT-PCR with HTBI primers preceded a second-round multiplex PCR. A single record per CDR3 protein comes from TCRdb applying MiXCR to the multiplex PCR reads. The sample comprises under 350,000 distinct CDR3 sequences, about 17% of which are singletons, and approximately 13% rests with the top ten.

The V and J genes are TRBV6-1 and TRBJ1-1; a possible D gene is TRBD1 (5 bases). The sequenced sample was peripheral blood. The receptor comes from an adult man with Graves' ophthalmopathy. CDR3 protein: CASSLAGLRNTEAFF. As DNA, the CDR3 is TGTGCCAGCAGTCTCGCGGGACTGCGGAACACTGAAGCTTTCTTT.